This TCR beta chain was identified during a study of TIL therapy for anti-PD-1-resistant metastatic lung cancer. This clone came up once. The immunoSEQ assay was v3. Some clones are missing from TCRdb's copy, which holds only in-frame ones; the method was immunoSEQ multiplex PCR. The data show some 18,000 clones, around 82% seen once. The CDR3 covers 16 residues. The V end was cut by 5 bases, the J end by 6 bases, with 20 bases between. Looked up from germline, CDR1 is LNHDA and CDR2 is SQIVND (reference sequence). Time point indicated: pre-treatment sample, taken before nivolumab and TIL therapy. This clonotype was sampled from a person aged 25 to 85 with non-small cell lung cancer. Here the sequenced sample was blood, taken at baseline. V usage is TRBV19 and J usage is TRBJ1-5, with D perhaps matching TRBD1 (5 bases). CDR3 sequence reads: CASSFIGRGEGQPQHF. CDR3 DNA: TGTGCCAGTAGTTTCATAGGTCGGGGCGAGGGTCAGCCCCAGCATTTT.